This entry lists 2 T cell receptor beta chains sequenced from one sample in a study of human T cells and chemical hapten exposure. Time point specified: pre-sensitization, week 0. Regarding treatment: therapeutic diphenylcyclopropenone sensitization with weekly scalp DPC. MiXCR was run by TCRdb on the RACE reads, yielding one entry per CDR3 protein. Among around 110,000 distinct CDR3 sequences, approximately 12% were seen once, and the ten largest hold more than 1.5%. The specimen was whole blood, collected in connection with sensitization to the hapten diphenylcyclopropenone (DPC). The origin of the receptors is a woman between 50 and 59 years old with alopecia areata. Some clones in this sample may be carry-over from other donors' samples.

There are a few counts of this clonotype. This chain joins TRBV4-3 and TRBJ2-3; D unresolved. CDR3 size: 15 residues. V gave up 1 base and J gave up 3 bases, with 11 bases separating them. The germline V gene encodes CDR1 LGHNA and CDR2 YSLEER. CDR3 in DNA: TGCGCCAGCAGCCAAGGATTCTCCGGAACAGATACGCAGTATTTT. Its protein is CASSQGFSGTDTQYF.

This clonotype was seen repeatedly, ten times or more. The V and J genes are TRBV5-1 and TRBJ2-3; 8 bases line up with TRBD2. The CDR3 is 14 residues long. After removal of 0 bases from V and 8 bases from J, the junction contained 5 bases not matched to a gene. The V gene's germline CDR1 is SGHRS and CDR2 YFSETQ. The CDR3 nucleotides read TGCGCCAGCAGCTTGGAGGGGACTAGAGCTACGCAGTATTTT. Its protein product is CASSLEGTRATQYF.